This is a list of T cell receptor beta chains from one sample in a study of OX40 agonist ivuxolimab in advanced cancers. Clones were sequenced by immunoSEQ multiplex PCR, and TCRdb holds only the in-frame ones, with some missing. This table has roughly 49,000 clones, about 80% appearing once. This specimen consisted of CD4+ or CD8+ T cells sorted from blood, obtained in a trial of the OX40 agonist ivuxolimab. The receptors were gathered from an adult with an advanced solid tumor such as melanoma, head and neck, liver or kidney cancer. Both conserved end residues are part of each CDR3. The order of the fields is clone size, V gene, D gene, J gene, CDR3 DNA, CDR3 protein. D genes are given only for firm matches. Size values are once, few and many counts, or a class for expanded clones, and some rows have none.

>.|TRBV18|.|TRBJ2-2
TGTGCCAGCTCCCCTAGGTGGGAGACCGGGGAGCTGTTTTTT
CASSPRWETGELFF
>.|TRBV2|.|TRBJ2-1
TGTGCCAGCATGGGGCCAGCCGCCAATGAGCAGTTCTTC
CASMGPAANEQFF
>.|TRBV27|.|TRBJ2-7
TGTGCCAGCAGGCCCCGAACGGGGAGCTCCTACGAGCAGTACTTC
CASRPRTGSSYEQYF
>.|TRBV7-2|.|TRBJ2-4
TGTGCCAGCAGCGCAGGGATAAACATTCAGTACTTC
CASSAGINIQYF
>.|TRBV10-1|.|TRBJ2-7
TGCGCCAGCAGGGCCGAGCAGTACTTC
CASRAEQYF
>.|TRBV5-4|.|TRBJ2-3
TGTGCCAGCAGCTTGGGATCCAGCGGGAGCACAGATACGCAGTATTTT
CASSLGSSGSTDTQYF
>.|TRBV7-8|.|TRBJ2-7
TGTGCCAGCAGCAAGGACAGTGAGCAGTACTTC
CASSKDSEQYF
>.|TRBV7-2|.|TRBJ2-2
TGTGCCAGCAGCTTAGCGCCCAGTAACACCGGGGAGCTGTTTTTT
CASSLAPSNTGELFF
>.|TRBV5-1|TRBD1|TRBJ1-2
TGCGCCAGCAGCGTGGGGGGACAGGCCGCCTTCACTCGCTATGGCTACACCTTC
CASSVGGQAAFTRYGYTF
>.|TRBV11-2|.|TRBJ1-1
TGTGCCAGCAGCCCCATGTTAGTTACAGCGAACACTGAAGCTTTCTTT
CASSPMLVTANTEAFF
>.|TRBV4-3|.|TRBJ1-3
TGCGCCAGCAGCCAAGGGGGAGCCCAAACGCCCGGAAACACCATATATTTT
CASSQGGAQTPGNTIYF
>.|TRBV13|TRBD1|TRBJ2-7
TGTGCCAGCAGCCCGAGGGGGCCCTCCTACGAGCAGTACTTC
CASSPRGPSYEQYF
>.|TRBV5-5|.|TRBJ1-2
TGTGCCAGCAGCTCGAACGCCGGGAAGTCGGGCTACACCTTC
CASSSNAGKSGYTF
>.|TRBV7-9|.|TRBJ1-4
TGTGCCAGCAGCTCAGACACGTTTAATGAAAAACTGTTTTTT
CASSSDTFNEKLFF
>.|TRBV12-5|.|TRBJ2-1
TGTGCTAGTGCAGTTAGTGAGCAGTTCTTC
CASAVSEQFF
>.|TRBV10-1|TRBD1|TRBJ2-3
TGCGCCAGCAGTGACCGGACAGGGTTCACAGATACGCAGTATTTT
CASSDRTGFTDTQYF
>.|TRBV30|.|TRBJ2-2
TGTGCCTGTTCGACGGGAATAAACACCGGGGAGCTGTTTTTT
CACSTGINTGELFF
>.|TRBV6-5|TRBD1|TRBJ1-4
TGTGCCAGCACTCGGGACAGATTTAATGAAAAACTGTTTTTT
CASTRDRFNEKLFF
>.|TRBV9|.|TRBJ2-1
TGTGCCAGCAGCGGCCCTATCGACGGTTTTGGGCAGTTCTTC
CASSGPIDGFGQFF
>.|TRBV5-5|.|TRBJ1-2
TGTGCCAGCAGCTTGGCGGGCCTCTATGGCTACACCTTC
CASSLAGLYGYTF
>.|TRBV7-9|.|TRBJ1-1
TGTGCCAGCAGCCCGCCTCAGGGGCTTGAAGCTTTCTTT
CASSPPQGLEAFF
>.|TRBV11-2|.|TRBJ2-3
TGTGCCAGCAGCTTAGATCGGGTCGGCCCGCAGTATTTT
CASSLDRVGPQYF
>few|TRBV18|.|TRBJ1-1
TGTGCCAGCTCACCACCGACAGGCAACACTGAAGCTTTCTTT
CASSPPTGNTEAFF
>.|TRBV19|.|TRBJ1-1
TGTGCCAGTAGTATATGGGGGAGGAACACTGAAGCTTTCTTT
CASSIWGRNTEAFF